One and the same sample provided the 5 T cell receptor beta chains below, sequenced in a study of beta chain features in type 1 diabetes. Expressed TCRB transcripts were sequenced because the entire RNA isolate underwent reverse transcription. Measured with immunoSEQ multiplex PCR; TCRdb has only the in-frame clones, and not every one. The sample has more than 300,000 clones, more than 13% seen once. Sequenced: naive CD4+ T cells from blood. These receptors were collected from a woman aged 18 to 35 in good health.

This clone was seen only a few times. The V and J genes are TRBV7-8 and TRBJ2-2; 11 bases map to TRBD2. This CDR3 region has 15 residues. Per the germline V gene, CDR1 is SGHVS and CDR2 is FQNEAQ. V was clipped by 5 bases and J by 7 bases; unmatched bases: 6. CDR3 sequence (DNA): TGTGCCAGCAGCGGTGGGACTAGCGGCATCGGGGAGCTGTTTTTT. Translated, it gives CASSGGTSGIGELFF.

The chain carries TRBV28 and TRBJ1-1, with no clear D. Germline values: CDR1 MDHEN, CDR2 SYDVKM. CDR3 length: 14 amino acids. The ends were cut back, 2 bases at V and 1 base at J, with 8 bases in the middle. Here the CDR3 reads CASSLGQENTEAFF. Here the CDR3 DNA reads TGTGCCAGCAGTTTAGGGCAGGAGAACACTGAAGCTTTCTTT.

The V and J genes are TRBV30 and TRBJ2-7; TRBD2 might be the D (6 bases). The ends were cut back, 7 bases at V and 5 bases at J, with 12 bases in the middle. Germline V gene sequence: CDR1 GTSNPN, CDR2 SVGIG (reference sequence). This CDR3 has 11 residues. The CDR3 loop reads CALGGGHEQYF. In DNA form, the CDR3 reads TGTGCCTTGGGAGGTGGCCACGAGCAGTACTTC.

This clone has only a few counts. This chain uses TRBV5-4 with TRBJ2-2; maybe TRBD1 (6 bases). CDR3 length: 14 residues. CDR1 is SGHNT, CDR2 YYREEE, per germline (reference sequence). V was shortened by 3 bases and J by 4 bases, with 10 bases between the two germline ends. CDR3 protein: CASSSPGVTGELFF. CDR3 sequence (DNA): TGTGCCAGCAGCTCCCCAGGGGTCACCGGGGAGCTGTTTTTT.

In this sample, this clone turned up a few times. This chain joins TRBV30 and TRBJ2-2, with 12 positions matching TRBD2. From germline, CDR1 is GTSNPN and CDR2 SVGIG (reference sequence). The CDR3 runs to 15 residues. Trimming cost V 5 bases and J 5 bases; bases outside gene matches: 6. The CDR3 coding sequence is TGTGCCTGGCTAGCGGGAGGGCCACGGACCGGGGAGCTGTTTTTT. Translating it yields CAWLAGGPRTGELFF. Drawing the rest from reference TRBV30 and TRBJ2-2, the complete variable domain is SQTIHQWPATLVQPVGSPLSLECTVEGTSNPNLYWYRQAAGRGLQLLFYSVGIGQISSEVPQNLSASRPQDRQFILSSKKLLLSDSGFYLCAWLAGGPRTGELFFGEGSRLTVL.